This is a list of T cell receptor beta chains from one sample in a study of PD-1 blockade in classical Hodgkin lymphoma. This table comes from immunoSEQ multiplex PCR, and its TCRdb copy is limited to in-frame clones, with some not included. The table shows about 47,000 clones, with around 80% occurring only once. Source: peripheral blood mononuclear cells (PBMCs), taken before the fourth cycle of nivolumab. The receptors were sampled from a human donor with classical Hodgkin lymphoma. The CDR3 runs from the conserved cysteine through the conserved F or W. The order of the fields is V gene, clone size, J gene, D gene, CDR3 protein, CDR3 DNA. A D gene is named only where the DNA matches it firmly. A clone size is listed for some rows: how often the clone was seen (once, few, many), or a class if it is expanded.

V: TRBV18
size: NA
J: TRBJ2-7
D: NA
CDR3: CASSLTGEGSYEQYF
DNA: TGTGCCAGCTCACTTACAGGGGAGGGCTCCTACGAGCAGTACTTC

V: TRBV19
size: NA
J: TRBJ1-3
D: NA
CDR3: CASTVGLAGNTIYF
DNA: TGTGCCAGTACCGTAGGGTTGGCTGGAAACACCATATATTTT

V: TRBV6-5
size: NA
J: TRBJ1-5
D: NA
CDR3: CASGSLQPQHF
DNA: TGTGCCAGCGGCTCCCTGCAGCCCCAGCATTTT

V: TRBV5-4
size: NA
J: TRBJ2-7
D: TRBD2
CDR3: CASSLESGRNYEQYF
DNA: TGTGCCAGCAGCTTGGAAAGCGGGAGGAACTACGAGCAGTACTTC

V: TRBV7-4
size: NA
J: TRBJ2-5
D: TRBD1
CDR3: CASSPETGVQETQYF
DNA: TGTGCCAGCAGCCCCGAGACAGGGGTCCAAGAGACCCAGTACTTC

V: TRBV7-2
size: NA
J: TRBJ2-5
D: NA
CDR3: CASSLGRMEETQYF
DNA: TGTGCCAGCAGCTTAGGGAGGATGGAAGAGACCCAGTACTTC

V: TRBV18
size: few
J: TRBJ2-2
D: TRBD2
CDR3: CASSLLAGDSGELFF
DNA: TGTGCCAGCTCACTACTAGCGGGAGATTCCGGGGAGCTGTTTTTT

V: TRBV11-2
size: once
J: TRBJ2-7
D: NA
CDR3: CASSLSLPYEQYF
DNA: TGTGCCAGCAGCTTAAGCTTGCCGTACGAGCAGTACTTC

V: TRBV19
size: NA
J: TRBJ1-2
D: NA
CDR3: CASSMARAYGYTF
DNA: TGTGCCAGTAGTATGGCCAGGGCCTATGGCTACACCTTC

V: TRBV19
size: NA
J: TRBJ1-2
D: NA
CDR3: CASGIPGHTNYGYTF
DNA: TGTGCCAGTGGTATACCGGGACACACTAACTATGGCTACACCTTC

V: TRBV6-7
size: NA
J: TRBJ1-2
D: NA
CDR3: CASSPNRGLGGYTF
DNA: TGTGCCAGCAGTCCAAATAGGGGGTTAGGTGGCTACACCTTC

V: TRBV7-9
size: NA
J: TRBJ1-2
D: NA
CDR3: CASSQGNFYGYTF
DNA: TGTGCCAGCAGCCAAGGAAACTTCTATGGCTACACCTTC

V: TRBV4-3
size: once
J: TRBJ2-2
D: NA
CDR3: CASSHGGELFF
DNA: TGCGCCAGCAGCCATGGAGGGGAGCTGTTTTTT

V: TRBV6-5
size: NA
J: TRBJ1-1
D: NA
CDR3: CASSSYRTDLNTEAFF
DNA: TGTGCCAGCAGTTCATACAGGACAGATCTGAACACTGAAGCTTTCTTT

V: TRBV14
size: once
J: TRBJ2-1
D: TRBD2
CDR3: CASSQPRLAGVYNEQFF
DNA: TGTGCCAGCAGCCAGCCGCGACTAGCGGGAGTATACAATGAGCAGTTCTTC

V: TRBV2
size: NA
J: TRBJ2-7
D: NA
CDR3: CASSERGRGSEQYF
DNA: TGTGCCAGCAGTGAAAGGGGGCGGGGATCCGAGCAGTACTTC

V: TRBV11-2
size: NA
J: TRBJ1-1
D: NA
CDR3: CASSPSAEAFF
DNA: TGTGCCAGCAGCCCCTCTGCTGAAGCTTTCTTT

V: TRBV21-1
size: once
J: TRBJ2-7
D: NA
CDR3: CASSKAGWGNGEQYF
DNA: TGTGCCAGCAGCAAAGCGGGGTGGGGGAACGGCGAGCAGTACTTC

V: TRBV27
size: NA
J: TRBJ1-2
D: NA
CDR3: CASSLRTGHYGYTF
DNA: TGTGCCAGCAGTTTAAGGACGGGGCACTATGGCTACACCTTC

V: TRBV7-7
size: NA
J: TRBJ2-7
D: NA
CDR3: CASSFEVGYEQYF
DNA: TGTGCTAGCAGCTTCGAGGTAGGCTACGAGCAGTACTTC

V: TRBV6-1
size: NA
J: TRBJ1-5
D: NA
CDR3: CASRVISSNQPQHF
DNA: TGTGCCAGCAGGGTTATTAGTAGCAATCAGCCCCAGCATTTT

V: TRBV5-8
size: NA
J: TRBJ1-3
D: NA
CDR3: CASTLRPGVGGNTIYF
DNA: TGTGCCAGCACCTTACGGCCGGGTGTGGGCGGAAACACCATATATTTT

V: TRBV30
size: NA
J: TRBJ2-5
D: TRBD1
CDR3: CAWSRDRGTTETQYF
DNA: TGTGCCTGGAGTCGAGACAGGGGGACGACGGAGACCCAGTACTTC

V: TRBV27
size: NA
J: TRBJ2-1
D: TRBD1
CDR3: CASSLLSGQGASEQFF
DNA: TGTGCCAGCAGTTTACTCTCGGGACAGGGGGCTAGTGAGCAGTTCTTC

V: TRBV30
size: NA
J: TRBJ2-1
D: NA
CDR3: CAWSVLGADEQFF
DNA: TGTGCCTGGAGTGTACTTGGGGCGGATGAGCAGTTCTTC

V: TRBV6-5
size: NA
J: TRBJ2-1
D: NA
CDR3: CASSSSRDFYNEQFF
DNA: TGTGCCAGCAGCTCTAGCCGGGACTTCTACAATGAGCAGTTCTTC

V: TRBV7-3
size: NA
J: TRBJ2-3
D: NA
CDR3: CASSLTLRGVQYF
DNA: TGTGCCAGCAGCTTAACGTTGCGCGGGGTGCAGTATTTT

V: TRBV9
size: NA
J: TRBJ1-4
D: NA
CDR3: CASSVGGTPNEKLFF
DNA: TGTGCCAGCAGCGTAGGGGGGACACCGAATGAAAAACTGTTTTTT

V: TRBV27
size: NA
J: TRBJ1-5
D: NA
CDR3: CASSSRGGGAPSLLSNQPQHF
DNA: TGTGCCAGCAGCTCCCGAGGCGGGGGCGCTCCCAGCCTCCTTAGCAATCAGCCCCAGCATTTT

V: TRBV30
size: NA
J: TRBJ1-6
D: NA
CDR3: CAWSLGPDSPLHF
DNA: TGTGCCTGGAGTCTAGGGCCGGATTCACCCCTCCACTTT

V: TRBV4-1
size: NA
J: TRBJ2-7
D: NA
CDR3: CASSQDVIGSGPPHYEQYF
DNA: TGCGCCAGCAGCCAAGATGTTATTGGGAGCGGACCACCCCACTACGAGCAGTACTTC

V: TRBV10-3
size: NA
J: TRBJ2-3
D: TRBD2
CDR3: CALQAGYTDTQYF
DNA: TGTGCCTTACAAGCGGGATACACAGATACGCAGTATTTT

V: TRBV5-1
size: few
J: TRBJ2-5
D: TRBD2
CDR3: CASRGGLAGAQETQYF
DNA: TGCGCCAGCAGGGGAGGGCTAGCGGGGGCCCAAGAGACCCAGTACTTC

V: TRBV19
size: NA
J: TRBJ1-5
D: TRBD1
CDR3: CASRGQGGGQPQHF
DNA: TGTGCCAGTAGGGGACAGGGCGGGGGTCAGCCCCAGCATTTT

V: TRBV7-8
size: NA
J: TRBJ1-1
D: NA
CDR3: CASSFTGLGTEAFF
DNA: TGTGCCAGCAGCTTTACAGGGTTGGGAACTGAAGCTTTCTTT

V: TRBV29-1
size: NA
J: TRBJ2-5
D: NA
CDR3: CSVQAEGETQYF
DNA: TGCAGCGTTCAGGCGGAGGGAGAGACCCAGTACTTC

V: TRBV6-7
size: NA
J: TRBJ2-5
D: TRBD2
CDR3: CASSYGPVAPTSGRARETQYF
DNA: TGTGCCAGCAGTTACGGACCCGTAGCCCCTACTAGCGGGAGAGCGAGAGAGACCCAGTACTTC

V: TRBV19
size: NA
J: TRBJ2-7
D: TRBD2
CDR3: CASSTTGGGEQYF
DNA: TGTGCCAGTAGTACCACGGGGGGTGGCGAGCAGTACTTC

V: TRBV28
size: NA
J: TRBJ1-4
D: NA
CDR3: CATVGQINEKLFF
DNA: TGTGCCACTGTAGGACAGATAAATGAAAAACTGTTTTTT

V: TRBV6-6
size: NA
J: TRBJ1-1
D: NA
CDR3: CASSYSLQDMNTEAFF
DNA: TGTGCCAGCAGTTACTCATTACAGGACATGAACACTGAAGCTTTCTTT

V: TRBV7-8
size: NA
J: TRBJ2-3
D: NA
CDR3: CASSPNRGTDTQYF
DNA: TGTGCCAGCAGCCCAAACCGGGGCACAGATACGCAGTATTTT